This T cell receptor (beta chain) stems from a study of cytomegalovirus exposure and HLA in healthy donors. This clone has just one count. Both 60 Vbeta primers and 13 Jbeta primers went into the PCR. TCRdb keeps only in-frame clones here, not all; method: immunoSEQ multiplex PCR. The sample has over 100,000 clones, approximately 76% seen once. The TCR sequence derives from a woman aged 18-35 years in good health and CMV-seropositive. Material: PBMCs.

The CDR3 sequence: CASSHGTSGSYEQYF. The CDR3 DNA reads TGTGCCAGTAGTCACGGGACTAGCGGTTCCTACGAGCAGTACTTC. The J gene is TRBJ2-7, the V gene TRBV19; 11 bases line up with TRBD2. After removal of 5 bases from V and 1 base from J, the junction contained 4 bases not matched to a gene. The CDR3 covers 15 residues. Germline V gives CDR1 LNHDA, CDR2 SQIVND (reference sequence).